A single sample gave rise to the 15 T cell receptor beta chains below, sequenced in a study of shared clonotypes between healthy human individuals. The repertoire was sequenced with immunoSEQ multiplex PCR; TCRdb's copy has only in-frame clones and lacks some. The sample yields 490,000 or so clones, 79% seen once. Sequenced input: PBMCs. These TCRs come from a woman in her forties in good health. Some clones in this sample may be carry-over from other donors' samples.

The chain uses TRBV7-2 and TRBJ2-7; the match to TRBD2 covers 11 bases. The J segment lost 3 bases and the V segment lost 5 bases, leaving 9 bases of the junction unmatched. This CDR3 has 16 amino acids. Per germline, CDR1 SGHTA and CDR2 FQGNSA. In DNA, the CDR3 is TGTGCCAGCAGCCTGGTGGGGGGACTAGCGGTCTACGAGCAGTACTTC. This translates into CASSLVGGLAVYEQYF.

J is TRBJ2-3 and V is TRBV5-1, with unresolved D. Trimming left V 1 base short and J 6 bases short, with 9 bases between. This CDR3 spans 13 amino acids. The germline gives CDR1 SGHRS, CDR2 YFSETQ. This CDR3 reads CASSLNPSDTQYF. The CDR3 nucleotides are TGCGCCAGCAGCTTGAACCCCTCGGATACGCAGTATTTT.

The chain combines TRBV19 with TRBJ2-7; D may match TRBD1 or TRBD2 (5 bases each). The germline V and J ends were trimmed by 2 bases and 2 bases, with 10 bases remaining between them. CDR3 length: 14 residues. The V gene's germline CDR1 is LNHDA and CDR2 SQIVND (reference sequence). The CDR3 reads CASSISQGPYEQYF. In DNA form, the CDR3 reads TGTGCCAGTAGTATATCTCAGGGACCCTACGAGCAGTACTTC.

The rearrangement links TRBV27 to TRBJ2-5; D may match TRBD1 or TRBD2 (6 bases each). V gave up 5 bases and J gave up 9 bases, with 13 bases separating them. CDR1 is MNHEY and CDR2 is SMNVEV in the germline V gene (reference sequence). The CDR3 is 12 amino acids. The CDR3 loop reads CASSPTGAAQYF. The CDR3 DNA sequence: TGTGCCAGCAGTCCAACGGGGGCGGCCCAGTACTTC.

This clone was observed a few times. J is TRBJ1-5 and V is TRBV28, with TRBD1 matching over 8 bases. Unmatched junction bases numbered 9, after V lost 5 bases and J lost 3 bases. CDR1 is MDHEN, CDR2 SYDVKM, per germline. This CDR3 is built from 16 residues. In DNA, the CDR3 is TGTGCCAGCAGTCCCCCCCAGGGGGCGGACAATCAGCCCCAGCATTTT. Its protein product is CASSPPQGADNQPQHF.

V usage is TRBV11-3 and J usage is TRBJ2-1; tentatively, D is TRBD1 (6 bases). CDR1 is SGHNT, CDR2 YENEEA, per germline. The CDR3 has 14 amino acids. Deletions cut 3 bases from V and 6 bases from J, with 12 bases between. The CDR3 reads CASSFTGWGNEQFF. The CDR3 DNA sequence: TGTGCCAGCAGCTTTACAGGGTGGGGCAATGAGCAGTTCTTC.

J is TRBJ1-5 and V is TRBV2; D unresolved. CDR3 length: 14 residues. Per the germline V gene, CDR1 is SNHLY and CDR2 is FYNNEI. The V gene lost 4 bases and the J gene lost 7 bases, with 14 bases spanning the gap. The DNA for the CDR3 is TGTGCCAGCAGTGTAAGGGTCGTTTGGCAGCCCCAGCATTTT. Residues: CASSVRVVWQPQHF.

The chain combines TRBV7-3 with TRBJ1-1, with TRBD1 matching over 10 bases. This CDR3 has 13 amino acids. Germline CDR1 is SGHTA and CDR2 is FQGTGA. The V segment lost 5 bases and the J segment 8 bases; nucleotides outside the gene matches: 5. CDR3 sequence: CASSRTGGSEAFF. CDR3 in DNA: TGTGCCAGCAGCCGGACAGGGGGTAGCGAAGCTTTCTTT.

The count of this clone is one. The chain has TRBV10-3 and TRBJ1-4; TRBD1 matches at 8 bases. Trimming cost V 5 bases and J 7 bases; bases outside gene matches: 6. This CDR3 comprises 14 residues. CDR1 is ENHRY and CDR2 is SYGVKD in the germline V gene. For the CDR3, the DNA is TGTGCCATCAGTCAGGGGGCTGAGAGTGAAAAACTGTTTTTT. This sequence encodes CAISQGAESEKLFF.

Comments on this clone: Distinct nucleotide sequences in the sample also encode this CDR3. The CDR3 DNA reads as TGTGCCAGCAGCTTAGTTCCCGGGGGCACCGGGGAGCTGTTTTTT. It translates to CASSLVPGGTGELFF. The chain links TRBV11-3 to TRBJ2-2; D is perhaps TRBD2 (6 bases). This CDR3 comprises 15 residues. V was cut by 1 base and J by 4 bases, with 10 bases left in between. CDR1 is SGHNT, CDR2 YENEEA, per germline.

The chain combines TRBV18 with TRBJ2-7, with D possibly TRBD2 on 6 matching bases. CDR1 and CDR2 from the germline V gene are KGHSH and LQKENI. This CDR3 has 15 amino acids. Trimming took off 5 bases at V and 2 bases at J, with 16 bases between the two ends. The CDR3 is CASSTSQLAAYEQYF. The CDR3 DNA reads TGTGCCAGCTCAACCAGTCAACTAGCCGCCTACGAGCAGTACTTC. The full variable domain, completed using reference TRBV18 and TRBJ2-7, is NAGVMQNPRHLVRRRGQEARLRCSPMKGHSHVYWYRQLPEEGLKFMVYLQKENIIDESGMPKERFSAEFPKEGPSILRIQQVVRGDSAAYFCASSTSQLAAYEQYFGPGTRLTVT.

The chain recombines TRBV5-1 with TRBJ1-1; 12 bases fit TRBD1. Looked up from germline, CDR1 is SGHRS and CDR2 is YFSETQ. The CDR3 covers 17 residues. The junction had 3 bases not matched to a gene; V was cut back by 0 bases and J by 0 bases. The CDR3 bases are TGCGCCAGCAGCTTGGAAGGGACAGGGGGCCTGAACACTGAAGCTTTCTTT. Translation gives CASSLEGTGGLNTEAFF.

Of note for this clone: This may come from a read error, since a much larger clone is one base off. The rearrangement links TRBV7-9 to TRBJ1-5; maybe TRBD1 (6 bases). The CDR3 spans 13 residues. Germline CDR1 reads SEHNR; CDR2 reads FQNEAQ (reference sequence). CDR3 region: CAGSRQVNQPQHF. The CDR3 coding sequence is TGTGCCGGCAGCCGACAGGTGAATCAGCCCCAGCATTTT.

V and J are TRBV7-3 and TRBJ2-7; TRBD2 agrees at 13 bases. CDR1 and CDR2 from the germline V gene are SGHTA and FQGTGA. The CDR3 spans 15 residues. After removal of 5 bases from V and 5 bases from J, the junction contained 6 bases not matched to a gene. The CDR3 here is CASSTRTSGSDEQYF. The CDR3 DNA sequence: TGTGCCAGCAGCACCCGGACTAGCGGGAGCGACGAGCAGTACTTC.

On this clone itself: The junction shows a germline mismatch at one end, possibly a read error. V usage is TRBV27 and J usage is TRBJ1-1, with 9 nucleotides matching TRBD1. The CDR3 consists of 14 residues. Per germline, CDR1 MNHEY and CDR2 SMNVEV (reference sequence). The CDR3 coding sequence is TGTGCCGGCAGTTTAAACAGGGGGCACACTGAAGCTTTCTTT. Encoded protein: CAGSLNRGHTEAFF.